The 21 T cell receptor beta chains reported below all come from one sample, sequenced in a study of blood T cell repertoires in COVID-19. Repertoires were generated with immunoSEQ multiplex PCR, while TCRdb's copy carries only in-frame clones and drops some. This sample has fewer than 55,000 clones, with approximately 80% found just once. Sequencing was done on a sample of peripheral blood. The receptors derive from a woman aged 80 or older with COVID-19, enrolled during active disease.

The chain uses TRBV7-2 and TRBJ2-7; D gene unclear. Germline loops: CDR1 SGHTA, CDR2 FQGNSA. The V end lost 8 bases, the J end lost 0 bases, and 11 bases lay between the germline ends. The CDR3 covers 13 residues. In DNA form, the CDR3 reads TGTGCCAGCGGGCCAGTTAGCTCCTACGAGCAGTACTTC. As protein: CASGPVSSYEQYF.

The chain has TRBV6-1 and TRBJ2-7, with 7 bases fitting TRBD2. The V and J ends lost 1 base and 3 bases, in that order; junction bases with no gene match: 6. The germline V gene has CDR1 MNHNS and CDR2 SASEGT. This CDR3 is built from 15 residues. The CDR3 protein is CASSEVGGSGYEQYF. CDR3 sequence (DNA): TGTGCCAGCAGTGAAGTGGGGGGGAGTGGCTACGAGCAGTACTTC.

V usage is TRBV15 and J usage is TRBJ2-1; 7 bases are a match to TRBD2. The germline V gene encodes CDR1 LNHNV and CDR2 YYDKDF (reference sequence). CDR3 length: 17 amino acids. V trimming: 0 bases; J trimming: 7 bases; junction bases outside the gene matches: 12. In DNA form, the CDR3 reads TGTGCCACCAGCAGAGACCTCTCGGGAGGTCGAGGTAATGAGCAGTTCTTC. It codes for CATSRDLSGGRGNEQFF.

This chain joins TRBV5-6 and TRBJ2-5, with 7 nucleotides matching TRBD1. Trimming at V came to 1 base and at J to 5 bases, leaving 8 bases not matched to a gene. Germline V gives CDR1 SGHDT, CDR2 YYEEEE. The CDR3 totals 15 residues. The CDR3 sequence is CASSLFYQGQETQYF. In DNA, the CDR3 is TGTGCCAGCAGCTTGTTCTACCAGGGACAGGAGACCCAGTACTTC.

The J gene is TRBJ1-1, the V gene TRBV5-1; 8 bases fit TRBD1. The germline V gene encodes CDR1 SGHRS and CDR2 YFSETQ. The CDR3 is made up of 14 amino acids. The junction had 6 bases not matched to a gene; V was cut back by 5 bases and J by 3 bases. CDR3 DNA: TGCGCCAGCAGAGGCCACAGGGGGGACACTGAAGCTTTCTTT. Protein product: CASRGHRGDTEAFF.

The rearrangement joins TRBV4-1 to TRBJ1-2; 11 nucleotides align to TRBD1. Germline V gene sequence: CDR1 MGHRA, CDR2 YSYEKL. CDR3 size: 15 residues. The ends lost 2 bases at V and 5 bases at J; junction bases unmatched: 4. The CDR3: CASSQSGQGAYGYTF. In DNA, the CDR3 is TGCGCCAGCAGCCAATCCGGACAGGGGGCTTATGGCTACACCTTC.

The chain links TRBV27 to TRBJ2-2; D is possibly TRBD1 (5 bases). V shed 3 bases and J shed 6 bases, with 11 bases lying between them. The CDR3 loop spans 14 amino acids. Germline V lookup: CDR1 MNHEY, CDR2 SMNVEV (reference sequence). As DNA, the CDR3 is TGTGCCAGCAGTTTGGCAGGGTCTCCCGGGGAGCTGTTTTTT. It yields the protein CASSLAGSPGELFF.

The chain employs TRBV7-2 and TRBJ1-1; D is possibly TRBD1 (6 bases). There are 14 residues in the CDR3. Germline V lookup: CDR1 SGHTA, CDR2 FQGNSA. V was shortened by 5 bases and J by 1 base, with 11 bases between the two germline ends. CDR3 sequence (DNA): TGTGCCAGCAGCCCGGACAGATGGAACACTGAAGCTTTCTTT. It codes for CASSPDRWNTEAFF.

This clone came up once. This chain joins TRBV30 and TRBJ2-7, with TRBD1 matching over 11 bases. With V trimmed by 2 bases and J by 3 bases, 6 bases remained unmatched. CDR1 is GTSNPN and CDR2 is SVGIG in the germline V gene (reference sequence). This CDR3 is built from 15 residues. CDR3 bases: TGTGCCTGGAGTCCGGGAGGGACAGGGGGCTACGAGCAGTACTTC. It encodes CAWSPGGTGGYEQYF.

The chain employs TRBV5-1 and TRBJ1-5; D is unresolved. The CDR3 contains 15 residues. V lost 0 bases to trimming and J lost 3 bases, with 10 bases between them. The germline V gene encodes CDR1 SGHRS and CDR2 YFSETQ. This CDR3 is CASSLDSFTNQPQHF. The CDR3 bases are TGCGCCAGCAGCTTGGACAGCTTTACCAATCAGCCCCAGCATTTT.

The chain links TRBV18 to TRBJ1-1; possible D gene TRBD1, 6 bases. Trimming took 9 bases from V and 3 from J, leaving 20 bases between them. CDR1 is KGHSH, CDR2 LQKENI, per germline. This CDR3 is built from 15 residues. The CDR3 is CASSKLGGADTEAFF. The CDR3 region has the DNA TGTGCCAGTTCAAAACTCGGGGGGGCTGACACTGAAGCTTTCTTT.

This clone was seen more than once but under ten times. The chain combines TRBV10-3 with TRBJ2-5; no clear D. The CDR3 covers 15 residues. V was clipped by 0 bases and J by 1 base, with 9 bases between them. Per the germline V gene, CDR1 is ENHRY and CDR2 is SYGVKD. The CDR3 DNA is TGTGCCATCAGTGAGTCGATACAGACCCAAGAGACCCAGTACTTC. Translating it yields CAISESIQTQETQYF.

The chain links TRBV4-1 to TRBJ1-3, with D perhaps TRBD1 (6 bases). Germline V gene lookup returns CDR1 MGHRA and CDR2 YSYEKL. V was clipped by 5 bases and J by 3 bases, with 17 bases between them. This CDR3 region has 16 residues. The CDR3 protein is CASSEGVTSVGNTIYF. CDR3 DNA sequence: TGCGCCAGCAGCGAGGGGGTGACATCGGTTGGAAACACCATATATTTT.

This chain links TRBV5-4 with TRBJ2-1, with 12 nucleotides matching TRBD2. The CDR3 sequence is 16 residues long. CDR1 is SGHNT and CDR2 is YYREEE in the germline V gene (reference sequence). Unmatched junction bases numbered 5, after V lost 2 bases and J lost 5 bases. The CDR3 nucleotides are TGTGCCAGCAGCTTCCCGGGACTAGCGGGCCACAATGAGCAGTTCTTC. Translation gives CASSFPGLAGHNEQFF.

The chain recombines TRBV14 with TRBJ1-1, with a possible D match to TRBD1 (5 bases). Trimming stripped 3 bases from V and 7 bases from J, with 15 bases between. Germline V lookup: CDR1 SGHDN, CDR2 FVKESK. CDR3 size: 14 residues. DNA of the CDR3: TGTGCCAGCAGCCAGGTCCAGGGAGGCTATGAAGCTTTCTTT. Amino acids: CASSQVQGGYEAFF.

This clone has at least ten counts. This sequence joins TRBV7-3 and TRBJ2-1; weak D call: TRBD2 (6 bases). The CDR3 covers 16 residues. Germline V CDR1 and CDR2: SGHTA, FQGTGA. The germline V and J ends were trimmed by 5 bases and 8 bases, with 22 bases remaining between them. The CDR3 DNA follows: TGTGCCAGCAGCCCCCTTGTTAGCGGACGTAAAGATGAGCAGTTCTTC. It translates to CASSPLVSGRKDEQFF.

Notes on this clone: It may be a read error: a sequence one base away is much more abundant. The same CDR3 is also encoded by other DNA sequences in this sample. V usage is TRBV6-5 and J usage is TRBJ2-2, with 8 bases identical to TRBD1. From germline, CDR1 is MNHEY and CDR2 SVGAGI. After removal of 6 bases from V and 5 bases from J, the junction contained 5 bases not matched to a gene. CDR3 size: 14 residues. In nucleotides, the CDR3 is TGTGCCAGCAGGGGACAGGCGGGAACCGGGGAGCTGTTTTTT. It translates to CASRGQAGTGELFF.

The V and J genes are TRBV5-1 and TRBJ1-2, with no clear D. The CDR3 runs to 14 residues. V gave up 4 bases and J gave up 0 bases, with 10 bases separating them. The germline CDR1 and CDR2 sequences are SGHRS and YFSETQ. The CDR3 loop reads CASSPDGANYGYTF. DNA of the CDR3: TGCGCCAGCAGCCCAGACGGAGCTAACTATGGCTACACCTTC.

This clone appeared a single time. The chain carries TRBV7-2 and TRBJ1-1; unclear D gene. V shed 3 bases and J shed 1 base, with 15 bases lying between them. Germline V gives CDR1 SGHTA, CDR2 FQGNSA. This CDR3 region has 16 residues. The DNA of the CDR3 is TGTGCCAGCAGCTTTGGTTACTCCCGGTGGAACACTGAAGCTTTCTTT. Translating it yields CASSFGYSRWNTEAFF. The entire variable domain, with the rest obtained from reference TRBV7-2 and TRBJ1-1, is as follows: GAGVSQSPSNKVTEKGKDVELRCDPISGHTALYWYRQSLGQGLEFLIYFQGNSAPDKSGLPSDRFSAERTGGSVSTLTIQRTQQEDSAVYLCASSFGYSRWNTEAFFGQGTRLTVV.

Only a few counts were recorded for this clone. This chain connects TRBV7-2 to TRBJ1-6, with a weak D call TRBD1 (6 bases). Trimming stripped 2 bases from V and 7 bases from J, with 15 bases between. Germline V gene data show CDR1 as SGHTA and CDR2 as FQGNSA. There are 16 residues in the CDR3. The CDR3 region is CASSLFTGRRNSPLHF. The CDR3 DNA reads TGTGCCAGCAGCTTATTCACAGGGAGACGAAATTCACCCCTCCACTTT.

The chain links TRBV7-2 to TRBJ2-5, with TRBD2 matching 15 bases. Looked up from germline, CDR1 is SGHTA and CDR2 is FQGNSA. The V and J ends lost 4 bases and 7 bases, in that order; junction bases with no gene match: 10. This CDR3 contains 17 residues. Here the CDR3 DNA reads TGTGCCAGCAGCTCACAAGGACTAGCGGGAGGGCCTAGGACCCAGTACTTC. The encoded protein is CASSSQGLAGGPRTQYF.